Given below is one TCR beta chain in context. What it binds is unknown. The data are from a study of post-analysis software for immune sequencing data. At the level of the study: Recorded disease courses covered relapsing-remitting, secondary progressive and progressive-relapsing multiple sclerosis. Some patients had no subtype annotation. Findings and limits, study-wide: Controls had significantly higher normalized Chao1 diversity than multiple sclerosis patients. Roughly five TRBV segments, including TRBV5-6, TRBV5-1 and TRBV20-1, were more frequent in patients than controls.

With 6 bases removed from V and 5 bases from J, the gap between germline ends came to 8 bases. The CDR3 spans 11 residues. Germline CDR1 ENHRY, CDR2 SYGVKD. Built from TCR beta cDNA, the libraries had unique molecular identifiers in them. Roughly 500,000 cDNA molecules were obtained per 1 to 10 million input T cells. Each CDR3 protein is one row after TCRdb ran MiXCR on the PCR reads. The sample records 700,000 to 800,000 distinct CDR3 sequences, 30% being singletons. The chain has TRBV10-3 and TRBJ2-7; the D is unclear. The sample comprised blood. The sequence derives from a girl aged 10 to 17 with multiple sclerosis. The CDR3 is CAIRGRDEQYF. The CDR3 nucleotides read TGTGCCATCAGAGGCCGGGACGAGCAGTACTTC.